This T cell receptor (beta chain) was captured by sequencing in a study of human T cells and chemical hapten exposure. Unfractionated whole blood was the source from which total RNA was extracted. Library construction involved attaching unique molecular identifiers to individual cDNA molecules, which allowed quantitative, reproducible TCR counting. In TCRdb, the reads were re-called with MiXCR into one record per CDR3 protein. The sample lists around 120,000 distinct CDR3 sequences; around 9% were seen once. This CDR3 contains 12 residues. The V and J ends lost 5 bases and 4 bases respectively, with 8 bases between them. The germline V gene encodes CDR1 SEHNR and CDR2 FQNEAQ (reference sequence).

This clonotype was sampled from a human donor in good health. Some clones in this sample may be carry-over from other donors' samples. This chain uses TRBV7-9 with TRBJ2-5; no reliable D call. Sequenced: whole blood. CDR3 protein: CASSRPRETQYF. CDR3 bases: TGTGCCAGCAGCCGCCCCAGAGAGACCCAGTACTTC.